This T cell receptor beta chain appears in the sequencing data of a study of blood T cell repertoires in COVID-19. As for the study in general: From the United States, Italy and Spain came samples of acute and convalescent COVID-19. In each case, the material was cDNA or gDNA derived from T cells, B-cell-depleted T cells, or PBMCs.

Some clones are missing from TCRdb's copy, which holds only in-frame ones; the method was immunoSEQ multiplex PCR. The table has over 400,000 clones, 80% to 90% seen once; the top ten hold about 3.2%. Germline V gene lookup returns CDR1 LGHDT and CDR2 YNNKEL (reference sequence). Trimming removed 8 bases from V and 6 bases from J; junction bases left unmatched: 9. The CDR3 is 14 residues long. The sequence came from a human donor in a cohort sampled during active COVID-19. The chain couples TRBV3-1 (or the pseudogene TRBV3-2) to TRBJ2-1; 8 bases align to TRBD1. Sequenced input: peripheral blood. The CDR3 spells CASGRQGLINEQFF. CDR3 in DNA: TGTGCCAGCGGGAGACAGGGGCTGATCAATGAGCAGTTCTTC.